What follows describes a single T cell receptor beta chain. The data stem from a study of blood T cell repertoires in COVID-19. On the study more broadly: T cells, B-cell-depleted T cells, or PBMCs provided the cDNA or gDNA that served as material.

In the source study's methods: Reference gene primers were amplified, and this amplification served to estimate nucleated cell counts. Sequencing was performed with immunoSEQ multiplex PCR; in TCRdb, only in-frame clones are kept and a portion is missing. V, J and clone size are taken as reported in that table, and D and trimming were inferred from the DNA itself. The data show 130,000 to 150,000 clones, around 84% seen once. Germline values: CDR1 LGHNA, CDR2 YNFKEQ. The V end lost 1 base, the J end lost 0 bases, and 10 bases lay between the germline ends. The CDR3 loop spans 17 amino acids. The V call is TRBV4-2, the J call TRBJ2-6, with D tentatively TRBD1 (5 bases). Sequenced: peripheral blood. This TCR was sampled from a human donor in a cohort sampled during active COVID-19. CDR3 sequence (DNA): TGTGCCAGCAGCCAAGGACAGACCGTCTCTGGGGCCAACGTCCTGACTTTC. It yields the protein CASSQGQTVSGANVLTF.